These T cell receptor beta chains were read from a single sample in a study of OX40 agonist ivuxolimab in advanced cancers. Profiling relied on immunoSEQ multiplex PCR, and the TCRdb table lists in-frame clones only, not all of them. The data contain about 36,000 clones, around 80% of them singletons. The sample here was CD4+ or CD8+ T cells sorted from blood, taken in a trial of the OX40 agonist ivuxolimab. The receptors were sampled from an adult with an advanced solid tumor such as melanoma, head and neck, liver or kidney cancer. The CDR3 runs from the conserved cysteine through the conserved F or W. A D gene is named only where the DNA matches it firmly. Where a row states a size, it is once, few, many or the class of an expanded clone; other rows omit it.

CDR3 protein	CDR3 DNA	J gene	clone size	V gene	D gene
CASSLAAGTKTYEQYF	TGCGCCAGCAGCTTGGCCGCAGGGACAAAAACCTACGAGCAGTACTTC	TRBJ2-7	NA	TRBV5-1	NA
CASSYDGNQPQHF	TGTGCCAGCAGTTACGACGGTAATCAGCCCCAGCATTTT	TRBJ1-5	NA	TRBV2	NA
CASNAREARQPQHF	TGTGCCAGTAATGCCAGGGAGGCACGGCAGCCCCAGCATTTT	TRBJ1-5	NA	TRBV19	NA
CASRGEGGNQPQHF	TGTGCCAGCAGGGGGGAGGGGGGAAATCAGCCCCAGCATTTT	TRBJ1-5	NA	TRBV6-5	NA
CATSRAAGLLYGYTF	TGTGCCACCAGCAGGGCCGCGGGCTTACTATATGGCTACACCTTC	TRBJ1-2	once	TRBV15	NA
CASSPGTSLMNTEAFF	TGTGCCAGCAGCCCCGGGACATCCCTCATGAACACTGAAGCTTTCTTT	TRBJ1-1	NA	TRBV28	NA
CASSDSASRRTDTQYF	TGTGCCAGCAGTGACTCGGCTAGCAGGCGTACAGATACGCAGTATTTT	TRBJ2-3	NA	TRBV6-4	NA
CAWSFRGGSTNEKLFF	TGTGCCTGGAGTTTCCGGGGGGGTTCAACTAATGAAAAACTGTTTTTT	TRBJ1-4	NA	TRBV30	NA
CASKREGAWETQYF	TGCGCCAGCAAACGTGAAGGGGCGTGGGAGACCCAGTACTTC	TRBJ2-5	NA	TRBV5-1	NA
CASSPIGTVNEKLFF	TGTGCCAGCAGCCCAATAGGGACAGTCAATGAAAAACTGTTTTTT	TRBJ1-4	NA	TRBV9	TRBD1
CASSQGRGWYTGELFF	TGCGCCAGCAGCCAAGGGCGGGGTTGGTACACCGGGGAGCTGTTTTTT	TRBJ2-2	NA	TRBV4-3	NA
CASRQTGTTNYGYTF	TGTGCCAGTAGACAAACAGGGACTACCAACTATGGCTACACCTTC	TRBJ1-2	NA	TRBV19	NA
CASSPGLATETQYF	TGCGCCAGCAGCCCTGGACTAGCTACCGAGACCCAGTACTTC	TRBJ2-5	NA	TRBV10-2	TRBD2
CASSSESGPGNTIYF	TGTGCCAGCAGTTCTGAGTCAGGGCCCGGAAACACCATATATTTT	TRBJ1-3	NA	TRBV6-6	NA
CASSHEGGRVDGELFF	TGTGCCAGCAGTCACGAGGGGGGGCGCGTAGACGGGGAGCTGTTTTTT	TRBJ2-2	once	TRBV7-8	NA
CASSLYGGMGGGNTIYF	TGCGCCAGCAGCTTGTACGGGGGCATGGGAGGTGGAAACACCATATATTTT	TRBJ1-3	NA	TRBV5-1	NA
CSAPRGETQYF	TGCAGTGCGCCTAGGGGGGAGACCCAGTACTTC	TRBJ2-5	few	TRBV20-1	NA
CASSSQGWEQFF	TGTGCCAGCAGTTCCCAAGGGTGGGAGCAGTTCTTC	TRBJ2-1	NA	TRBV6-5	NA
CASTPKPLRGEKLFF	TGTGCCAGCACCCCGAAGCCCCTAAGGGGGGAAAAACTGTTTTTT	TRBJ1-4	NA	TRBV27	NA
CASNWDLNTEAFF	TGCGCCAGCAACTGGGACCTGAACACTGAAGCTTTCTTT	TRBJ1-1	NA	TRBV5-1	NA
CASSRGGSTDTQYF	TGTGCCAGCTCTCGCGGAGGGAGCACAGATACGCAGTATTTT	TRBJ2-3	NA	TRBV18	NA
CASSPPGTSGSYNEQFF	TGTGCCAGCTCACCGCCCGGGACTAGCGGGTCCTACAATGAGCAGTTCTTC	TRBJ2-1	NA	TRBV18	TRBD2
CASSSDGAGYEQYF	TGTGCCAGCAGCTCGGACGGAGCGGGTTACGAGCAGTACTTC	TRBJ2-7	NA	TRBV5-5	NA
CASSLSVAGPGEQFF	TGCGCCAGCAGCTTATCGGTAGCGGGGCCCGGTGAGCAGTTCTTC	TRBJ2-1	NA	TRBV5-1	TRBD2
CASGDRGPGGYTF	TGCGCCAGCGGCGACAGGGGGCCTGGGGGCTACACCTTC	TRBJ1-2	NA	TRBV11-2	TRBD1
CASSPRGDGNTGELFF	TGTGCCAGCTCACCAAGAGGGGACGGGAACACCGGGGAGCTGTTTTTT	TRBJ2-2	NA	TRBV18	NA
CASSSTSGYNEQFF	TGTGCCAGCAGTAGCACTAGCGGCTACAATGAGCAGTTCTTC	TRBJ2-1	NA	TRBV2	TRBD2
CASSEGQPPYEQYF	TGTGCCAGCAGTGAGGGACAGCCCCCCTACGAGCAGTACTTC	TRBJ2-7	NA	TRBV6-5	TRBD1
CASRKGRTEAFF	TGCGCCAGCAGAAAAGGACGCACTGAAGCTTTCTTT	TRBJ1-1	NA	TRBV5-1	NA
CASSSTTRGVGYTF	TGTGCCAGTAGTTCAACGACGCGGGGGGTAGGCTACACCTTC	TRBJ1-2	NA	TRBV19	NA
CASSRGAGKDTQYF	TGTGCCAGCAGCCGGGGAGCGGGGAAAGATACGCAGTATTTT	TRBJ2-3	NA	TRBV5-5	TRBD2
CASSLPRGIGQGGTEAFF	TGTGCCAGCAGCCTCCCTAGGGGGATAGGACAGGGAGGAACTGAAGCTTTCTTT	TRBJ1-1	NA	TRBV11-2	TRBD1
CASSEALGPGTASVNF	TGTGCCAGCAGTGAAGCCCTAGGGCCCGGGACAGCCTCCGTAAACTTC	TRBJ1-2	once	TRBV2	TRBD1
CASSPGLAGGNEQFF	TGTGCCAGCAGCCCTGGACTAGCGGGGGGCAATGAGCAGTTCTTC	TRBJ2-1	NA	TRBV11-2	TRBD2
CASRSPQTSLKLLTF	TGTGCCAGCAGGAGCCCTCAGACGTCCCTCAAACTCCTGACTTTC	TRBJ2-6	NA	TRBV28	NA